This section outlines one T cell receptor beta chain sequence together with its context. Trimming removed 4 bases from V and 2 bases from J, with 20 bases in between. Germline CDR1 reads SGHRS; CDR2 reads YFSETQ. The CDR3 has 17 residues. The data belong to a study of blood T cell repertoires in COVID-19. Across the study: PBMCs, B-cell-depleted T cells, or T cells were the source of the cDNA or gDNA that made up the material.

Generated by immunoSEQ multiplex PCR, the TCRdb table keeps only in-frame clones and is missing some. Of 150,000 to 200,000 clones in the sample, around 84% were seen once. The chain joins TRBV5-1 to TRBJ2-3; maybe TRBD2 (7 bases). This clonotype originated in a man aged 35 to 55 who had recovered from COVID-19. Sequences were obtained from PBMCs or T cells enriched from blood (not recorded which). The CDR3 sequence: CASSLVDSGEYTDTQYF. The CDR3, as DNA: TGCGCCAGCAGCCTGGTGGACAGCGGGGAGTACACAGATACGCAGTATTTT.